Included here is one TCR beta chain sequence, with context. The source of the sample is a study of blood T cell repertoires in COVID-19. At the level of the study: Italy, Spain and the United States were the sources of the convalescent and acute COVID-19 samples.

Using immunoSEQ multiplex PCR, the repertoire was profiled, and TCRdb retains in-frame clones only, with some absent. Of around 26,000 clones in the sample, 87% were seen once. CDR1 is MNHEY, CDR2 SMNVEV, per germline (reference sequence). The length of the CDR3 is 13 residues. Trimming removed 5 bases from V and 5 bases from J, with 13 bases in between. V gene TRBV27 combines with J gene TRBJ2-7; weak D call: TRBD1 (6 bases). The sequenced sample consisted of peripheral blood. The source of this sequence is a human donor with active COVID-19. The donor label of this sample is uncertain. The CDR3 sequence is CASSPFRDNEQYF. CDR3 bases: TGTGCCAGCAGTCCCTTTAGGGACAACGAGCAGTACTTC.